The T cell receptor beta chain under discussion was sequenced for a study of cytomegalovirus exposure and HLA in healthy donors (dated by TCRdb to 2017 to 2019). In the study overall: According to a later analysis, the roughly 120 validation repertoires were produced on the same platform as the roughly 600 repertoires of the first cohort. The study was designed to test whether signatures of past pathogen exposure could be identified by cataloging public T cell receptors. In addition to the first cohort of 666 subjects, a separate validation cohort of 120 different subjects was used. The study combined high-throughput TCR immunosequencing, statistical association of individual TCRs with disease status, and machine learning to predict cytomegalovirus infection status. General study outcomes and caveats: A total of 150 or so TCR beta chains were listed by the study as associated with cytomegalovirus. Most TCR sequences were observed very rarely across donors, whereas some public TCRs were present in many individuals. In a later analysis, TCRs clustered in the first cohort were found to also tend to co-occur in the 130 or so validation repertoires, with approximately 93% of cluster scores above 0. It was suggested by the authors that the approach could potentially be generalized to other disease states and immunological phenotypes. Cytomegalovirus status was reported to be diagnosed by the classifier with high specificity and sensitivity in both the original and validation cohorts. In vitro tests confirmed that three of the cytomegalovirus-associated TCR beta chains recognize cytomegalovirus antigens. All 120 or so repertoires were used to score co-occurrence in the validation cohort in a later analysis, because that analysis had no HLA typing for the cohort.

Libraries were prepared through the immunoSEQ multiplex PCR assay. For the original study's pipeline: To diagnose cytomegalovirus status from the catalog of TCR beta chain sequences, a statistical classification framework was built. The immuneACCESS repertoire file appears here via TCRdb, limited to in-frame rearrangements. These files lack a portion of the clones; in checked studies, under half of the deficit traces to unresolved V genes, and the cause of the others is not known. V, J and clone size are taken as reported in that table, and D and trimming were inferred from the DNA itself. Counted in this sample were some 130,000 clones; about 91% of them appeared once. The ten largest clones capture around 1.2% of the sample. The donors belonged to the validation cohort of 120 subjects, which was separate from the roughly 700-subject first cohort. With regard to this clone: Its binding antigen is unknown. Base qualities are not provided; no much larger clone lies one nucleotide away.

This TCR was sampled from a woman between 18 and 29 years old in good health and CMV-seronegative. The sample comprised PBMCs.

The CDR3 reads CASSLGRIDTQYF. The nucleotide sequence is TGTGCCAGCAGCTTGGGTAGAATAGATACGCAGTATTTT. The receptor chain draws on TRBV5-6 and TRBJ2-3, with the D gene too uncertain to name. V lost 0 bases and J lost 5 bases; the stretch between them is 7 bases long. From its cysteine to its phenylalanine, the CDR3 spans 13 amino acids. Just the 39-base CDR3 DNA is kept, in frame starting at base 1. According to the germline V gene, CDR1 reads SGHDT and CDR2 reads YYEEEE.